This T cell receptor beta chain was captured in a study of graft-versus-host responses after intestinal transplantation. Study overall: Each recipient received anti-thymocyte globulin induction, then tacrolimus and steroids for around 3 years.

Intraepithelial plus lamina propria lymphocytes were released by processing graft tissue. TCRdb's table, derived via immunoSEQ multiplex PCR, lists solely in-frame clones and lacks some. The sample carries roughly 14,000 clones, 70% to 75% recorded once. Germline loops: CDR1 SQVTM, CDR2 ANQGSEA. The germline V and J ends were trimmed by 3 bases and 5 bases, with 8 bases remaining between them. This CDR3 region has 11 residues. The sample here was ileum tissue, taken 14 days after transplant. This receptor was taken from a human patient who received an intestinal transplant, so some T cells may come from the graft donor. This sequence joins TRBV29-1 and TRBJ2-7; D remains unclear. The CDR3 protein is CSVEVGDEQYF. CDR3 DNA: TGCAGCGTTGAGGTAGGAGACGAGCAGTACTTC.